These 18 T cell receptor beta chains originate from one sample sequenced in a study. TCRdb itself ran the RT-PCR reads through MiXCR, one entry per CDR3 protein. This repertoire shows 550,000 to 750,000 distinct CDR3 sequences, 12% to 15% found once; its top ten account for roughly 4%. The sample taken for sequencing was memory CD4+ T cells from blood. Receptor source: a female donor in good health, serving as a healthy control.

The V and J genes are TRBV20-1 and TRBJ1-1; maybe TRBD1 (5 bases). V lost 5 bases and J lost 0, with 13 bases in between. Germline V gene data show CDR1 as DFQATT and CDR2 as SNEGSKA (reference sequence). The CDR3 has 14 amino acids. The CDR3 DNA sequence: TGCAGTGCTGCGGGAGGGGTCATGAACACTGAAGCTTTCTTT. Translating gives CSAAGGVMNTEAFF.

The V call is TRBV9, the J call TRBJ2-3; a possible D gene is TRBD2 (5 bases). V was pared by 3 bases and J by 2 bases, with 10 bases between. The CDR3 runs 14 residues. CDR1 SGDLS and CDR2 YYNGEE come from the germline V gene. The DNA for the CDR3 is TGTGCCAGCAGCGCAAGCGGTTACACAGATACGCAGTATTTT. Translating gives CASSASGYTDTQYF.

The sample holds many counts of this clonotype. The chain links TRBV27 to TRBJ1-1, with 7 bases lining up with TRBD1. V lost 3 bases and J lost 3; bases outside the gene matches: 7. CDR3 size: 15 residues. Per germline, CDR1 MNHEY and CDR2 SMNVEV (reference sequence). CDR3 loop: CASSFGQAGYTEAFF. DNA for the CDR3: TGTGCCAGCAGTTTCGGACAGGCGGGATACACTGAAGCTTTCTTT.

The V gene is TRBV29-1, the J gene TRBJ2-3; D unresolved. The germline gives CDR1 SQVTM, CDR2 ANQGSEA. Trimming stripped 0 bases from V and 4 bases from J, with 14 bases between. The CDR3 length is 15 residues. CDR3 amino acids: CSVEDSLLRSDTQYF. The CDR3 DNA follows: TGCAGCGTTGAAGATAGTCTTCTTAGATCAGATACGCAGTATTTT.

J is TRBJ1-2 and V is TRBV12-3 or TRBV12-4, with a tentative D call TRBD1 (5 bases). Deletions cut 4 bases from V and 4 bases from J, with 10 bases between. The length of the CDR3 is 13 residues. The CDR3 nucleotides are TGTGCCAGCAGTTCCCCGGGGACCTATGGCTACACCTTC. Translation gives CASSSPGTYGYTF.

This clonotype was found a few times. The chain's CDR3 is CASSAGTWGNEQFF. Here the CDR3 DNA reads TGTGCCAGCAGCGCCGGGACTTGGGGCAATGAGCAGTTCTTC. The chain carries TRBV7-2 and TRBJ2-1; TRBD2 might be the D (6 bases). In germline, CDR1 is SGHTA, CDR2 FQGNSA. This CDR3 has 14 amino acids. Trimming left V 5 bases short and J 6 bases short, with 14 bases between.

This clonotype appeared many times. The rearrangement uses TRBV7-2 and TRBJ2-7; TRBD1 agrees at 10 bases. Losses at the gene ends were 5 bases for V and 5 bases for J; bases not matched to a gene: 9. The germline V gene encodes CDR1 SGHTA and CDR2 FQGNSA. This CDR3 is 15 amino acids long. The CDR3 loop is CASSQVRDRGNEQYF. In DNA, the CDR3 is TGTGCCAGCAGCCAAGTCCGGGACAGGGGCAACGAGCAGTACTTC. The full variable domain, completed using reference TRBV7-2 and TRBJ2-7, is GAGVSQSPSNKVTEKGKDVELRCDPISGHTALYWYRQSLGQGLEFLIYFQGNSAPDKSGLPSDRFSAERTGGSVSTLTIQRTQQEDSAVYLCASSQVRDRGNEQYFGPGTRLTVT.

V is TRBV12-3 or TRBV12-4 and J is TRBJ1-6; the D gene is possibly TRBD1 (6 bases). V was clipped by 6 bases and J by 0 bases, with 6 bases between them. This CDR3 is built from 14 residues. This chain's CDR3 is CASRTGSYNSPLHF. CDR3 sequence (DNA): TGTGCCAGCAGGACAGGCTCCTATAATTCACCCCTCCACTTT.

The rearrangement uses TRBV5-1 and TRBJ2-7; tentative D call: TRBD1 (5 bases). This CDR3 has 15 amino acids. The germline gives CDR1 SGHRS, CDR2 YFSETQ. Trimming removed 0 bases at V and 0 bases at J, with 10 bases between. The DNA for the CDR3 is TGCGCCAGCAGCTTGGTTGCAGGGAACTCCTACGAGCAGTACTTC. This codes for CASSLVAGNSYEQYF.

The rearrangement links TRBV7-9 to TRBJ1-1, with TRBD1 matching 11 bases. CDR1 SEHNR and CDR2 FQNEAQ come from the germline V gene (reference sequence). This CDR3 has 17 residues. Germline trimming cut 6 bases from V and 5 bases from J; bases unmatched to any gene: 14. CDR3 amino acids: CASRYSPGQGAWTEAFF. The CDR3 DNA is TGTGCCAGCAGATATAGCCCCGGACAGGGGGCATGGACTGAAGCTTTCTTT.

This clonotype was counted between two and nine times. V usage is TRBV10-3 and J usage is TRBJ2-7; D perhaps matches TRBD1 (5 bases). Trimming stripped 6 bases from V and 2 bases from J, with 11 bases between. This CDR3 has 13 amino acids. Germline loops: CDR1 ENHRY, CDR2 SYGVKD. The CDR3: CAISPQGTYEQYF. CDR3 coding DNA: TGTGCCATCAGCCCCCAGGGCACCTACGAGCAGTACTTC.

V and J are TRBV5-1 and TRBJ1-4; TRBD1 is a possible D gene (5 bases). CDR1 SGHRS and CDR2 YFSETQ come from the germline V gene. The CDR3 has 14 residues. V was cut by 1 base and J by 3 bases, with 7 bases left in between. CDR3 in amino acids: CASSLNRPNEKLFF. CDR3 DNA: TGCGCCAGCAGCTTGAACAGGCCTAATGAAAAACTGTTTTTT.

At least ten counts were recorded for this clonotype. This sequence joins TRBV20-1 and TRBJ1-2, with TRBD1 as a possible D gene (6 bases). The germline V and J ends were trimmed by 7 bases and 2 bases, with 17 bases remaining between them. The length of the CDR3 is 14 residues. Germline V CDR1 and CDR2: DFQATT, SNEGSKA (reference sequence). DNA for the CDR3: TGCAGTGGGGCGGGTTTTAGGGGGAACTATGGCTACACCTTC. This sequence encodes CSGAGFRGNYGYTF.

The chain couples TRBV5-1 to TRBJ1-4, with D unresolved. CDR1 and CDR2 from the germline V gene are SGHRS and YFSETQ. V lost 4 bases, J lost 8 bases, and 12 bases lay in between. This CDR3 is 13 amino acids long. CDR3 loop: CASSLSPQEKLFF. The CDR3 nucleotides are TGCGCCAGCAGCCTCTCACCACAGGAAAAACTGTTTTTT. Full variable domain (missing parts from reference TRBV5-1 and TRBJ1-4): KAGVTQTPRYLIKTRGQQVTLSCSPISGHRSVSWYQQTPGQGLQFLFEYFSETQRNKGNFPGRFSGRQFSNSRSEMNVSTLELGDSALYLCASSLSPQEKLFFGSGTQLSVL.

With regard to this clonotype: A much larger clone sits a single nucleotide away, making a read error possible. The chain carries TRBV5-6 and TRBJ2-5, with D tentatively TRBD1 or TRBD2 (6 bases each). This CDR3 has 12 residues. V was pared by 1 base and J by 11 bases, with 12 bases between. Germline CDR1 reads SGHDT; CDR2 reads YYEEEE. CDR3 amino acids: CASSLPEGVQYF. The CDR3, as DNA: TGTGCCAGCAGCTTGCCGGAGGGGGTGCAGTACTTC.

This clonotype was counted ten times or more. The chain has TRBV10-3 and TRBJ2-7, with D uncertain. Germline V gene lookup returns CDR1 ENHRY and CDR2 SYGVKD. This CDR3 comprises 13 residues. V lost 5 bases and J 2 bases, leaving 10 bases between the germline ends. Written as DNA, the CDR3 is TGTGCCATCAGTCACAGATTAGCCTACGAGCAGTACTTC. Its protein product is CAISHRLAYEQYF.

This clonotype was observed a handful of times. The V gene is TRBV7-2, the J gene TRBJ2-1, with 16 bases identical to TRBD2. V shed 6 bases and J 6 bases; nucleotides not matched to a gene: 5. Germline V CDR1 and CDR2: SGHTA, FQGNSA. The CDR3 runs to 16 residues. CDR3 residues: CASRGTSGRAGNEQFF. CDR3 in DNA: TGTGCCAGCAGAGGGACTAGCGGGAGGGCGGGCAATGAGCAGTTCTTC.

This chain uses TRBV7-8 with TRBJ1-5; a possible D gene is TRBD1 (6 bases). Trimming shortened V by 5 bases and J by 9 bases, and 14 bases separated the two germline ends. This CDR3 spans 13 amino acids. The germline V gene encodes CDR1 SGHVS and CDR2 FQNEAQ. Here the CDR3 reads CASSPGGGLPQHF. DNA for the CDR3: TGTGCCAGCAGCCCCGGAGGGGGACTGCCCCAGCATTTT. The variable domain in full, with the rest retrieved from reference TRBV7-8 and TRBJ1-5, is GAGVSQSPRYKVAKRGQDVALRCDPISGHVSLFWYQQALGQGPEFLTYFQNEAQLDKSGLPSDRFFAERPEGSVSTLKIQRTQQEDSAVYLCASSPGGGLPQHFGDGTRLSIL.